These 29 T cell receptor beta chains originate from one sample sequenced in a study of blood T cells in healthy people across ages. Sample-barcoded 5' priming and a J-beta primer mix drove a second PCR of 7 to 11 cycles. MiXCR, run by TCRdb on the 5' RACE reads, gives a single entry per CDR3 protein. The sample has some 1,800,000 distinct CDR3 sequences; about two fifths are singletons. The sequenced sample consisted of blood. The receptor set was obtained from a human donor in good health.

The chain uses TRBV4-1 and TRBJ1-5; 8 bases match TRBD1. The CDR3 totals 15 residues. V was clipped by 3 bases and J by 6 bases; unmatched bases: 7. CDR1 is MGHRA and CDR2 is YSYEKL in the germline V gene. The CDR3 DNA reads as TGCGCCAGCAGCCAGGCAGACAGGGGACCTCAGCCCCAGCATTTT. Encoded protein: CASSQADRGPQPQHF.

The rearrangement joins TRBV2 to TRBJ2-2; no reliable D call. With 6 bases removed from V and 7 bases from J, the gap between germline ends came to 15 bases. The V gene's germline CDR1 is SNHLY and CDR2 FYNNEI. The length of the CDR3 is 14 residues. As DNA, the CDR3 is TGTGCCAGCAGCAGTTCAGTGGGCGTCGGGGAGCTGTTTTTT. This encodes CASSSSVGVGELFF.

This clonotype was recorded a few times. The chain joins TRBV29-1 to TRBJ2-2; maybe TRBD1 (5 bases). This CDR3 is built from 11 residues. Trimming shortened V by 6 bases and J by 3 bases, and 5 bases separated the two germline ends. The V gene's germline CDR1 is SQVTM and CDR2 ANQGSEA. CDR3 DNA sequence: TGCAGCGTACAGGACACCGGGGAGCTGTTTTTT. This sequence encodes CSVQDTGELFF.

This sequence joins TRBV29-1 and TRBJ1-2; unclear D gene. The ends were cut back, 3 bases at V and 3 bases at J, with 8 bases in the middle. The CDR3 runs 12 residues. Germline V gene lookup returns CDR1 SQVTM and CDR2 ANQGSEA. In DNA form, the CDR3 reads TGCAGCGTTGACTCCTCAGACTATGGCTACACCTTC. Its protein is CSVDSSDYGYTF.

The rearrangement uses TRBV4-1 and TRBJ1-2, with D perhaps TRBD1 (6 bases). Between the trimmed V and J ends, which lost 1 base and 7 bases, there was a span of 13 bases. This CDR3 has 14 amino acids. Germline V gene lookup returns CDR1 MGHRA and CDR2 YSYEKL. DNA for the CDR3: TGCGCCAGCAGCCAAGTCGCAGGGGCGCTTGGCTACACCTTC. This sequence encodes CASSQVAGALGYTF.

In its sample, this clonotype was seen a few times. It may be a read error: a sequence one base away is much more abundant. The chain carries TRBV7-2 and TRBJ1-2, with a possible D match to TRBD1 (5 bases). The CDR3 covers 12 residues. Germline values: CDR1 SGHTA, CDR2 FQGNSA. In DNA form, the CDR3 reads TGTGCCAGCAGCTTAGACAGGTCTGGCTGCACCTTC. It yields the protein CASSLDRSGCTF.

This clonotype has only a few counts. The J gene is TRBJ2-7, the V gene TRBV15; D may be TRBD2 (6 bases). V lost 0 bases, J lost 0 bases, and 9 bases lay in between. The germline V gene encodes CDR1 LNHNV and CDR2 YYDKDF (reference sequence). CDR3 length: 15 residues. CDR3 coding DNA: TGTGCCACCAGCAGAGAGGGGGAGGCCTCCTACGAGCAGTACTTC. This translates into CATSREGEASYEQYF. Supplemented by reference TRBV15 and TRBJ2-7, the full variable domain reads DAMVIQNPRYQVTQFGKPVTLSCSQTLNHNVMYWYQQKSSQAPKLLFHYYDKDFNNEADTPDNFQSRRPNTSFCFLDIRSPGLGDTAMYLCATSREGEASYEQYFGPGTRLTVT.

This chain's CDR3 is CASSLDTTNYGYTF. For the CDR3, the DNA is TGTGCCAGCAGCTTAGACACCACTAACTATGGCTACACCTTC. The chain is built from TRBV7-9 and TRBJ1-2; unclear D gene. The CDR3 is 14 amino acids. With 1 base removed from V and 0 bases from J, the gap between germline ends came to 6 bases. Germline V gene data show CDR1 as SEHNR and CDR2 as FQNEAQ (reference sequence). Full variable domain (outside the CDR3, taken from reference TRBV7-9 and TRBJ1-2): DTGVSQNPRHKITKRGQNVTFRCDPISEHNRLYWYRQTLGQGPEFLTYFQNEAQLEKSRLLSDRFSAERPKGSFSTLEIQRTEQGDSAMYLCASSLDTTNYGYTFGSGTRLTVV.

The rearrangement uses TRBV4-1 and TRBJ2-5; D is uncertain. This CDR3 region has 15 residues. Germline values: CDR1 MGHRA, CDR2 YSYEKL. V shed 4 bases and J shed 1 base, with 13 bases lying between them. In nucleotides, the CDR3 is TGCGCCAGCAGCCCAACCCCGGTAGGCCAAGAGACCCAGTACTTC. It codes for CASSPTPVGQETQYF.

The CDR3 nucleotides are TGCGCCAGCAGCTTGGAAGCCAGGGAGGTTAATGAAAAACTGTTTTTT. Its protein product is CASSLEAREVNEKLFF. The chain is built from TRBV5-1 and TRBJ1-4; maybe TRBD1 (5 bases). The CDR3 totals 16 residues. V lost 0 bases to trimming and J lost 4 bases, with 13 bases between them. Germline CDR1 is SGHRS and CDR2 is YFSETQ.

This clonotype occurred a few times. The chain joins TRBV29-1 to TRBJ2-2, with D tentatively TRBD2 (5 bases). This CDR3 is 12 amino acids long. The germline CDR1 and CDR2 sequences are SQVTM and ANQGSEA. Trimming took 7 bases from V and 2 from J, leaving 8 bases between them. The CDR3 sequence is CSAEGNTGELFF. Here the CDR3 DNA reads TGCAGCGCTGAGGGTAACACCGGGGAGCTGTTTTTT.

This clonotype was found a few times. CDR3 sequence reads: CASGRQGANQPQHF. In nucleotides, the CDR3 is TGTGCCAGCGGGAGACAGGGTGCAAACCAGCCCCAGCATTTT. The chain carries TRBV6-6 and TRBJ1-5, with 7 bases matching TRBD1. With 8 bases clipped from V and 7 bases from J, the junction kept 11 bases outside the gene matches. Per the germline V gene, CDR1 is MNHNY and CDR2 is SVGAGI (reference sequence). The CDR3 is 14 residues long.

This clonotype was detected a few times. The V call is TRBV20-1, the J call TRBJ1-5, with a possible D match to TRBD1 (6 bases). Per germline, CDR1 DFQATT and CDR2 SNEGSKA (reference sequence). The V and J ends lost 0 bases and 1 base respectively, with 10 bases between them. CDR3 size: 15 residues. The CDR3 spells CSARDRTVSNQPQHF. CDR3 DNA sequence: TGCAGTGCTAGAGATCGGACAGTCAGCAATCAGCCCCAGCATTTT.

The J gene is TRBJ1-1, the V gene TRBV28; D ambiguous. The CDR3 sequence is 16 residues long. Germline V gene lookup returns CDR1 MDHEN and CDR2 SYDVKM. Deletions cut 6 bases from V and 1 base from J, with 18 bases between. DNA for the CDR3: TGTGCCAGCAGGCCATTACTCGGAGGTACGAACACTGAAGCTTTCTTT. Its protein is CASRPLLGGTNTEAFF.

The chain joins TRBV29-1 to TRBJ2-3, with 7 bases aligning to TRBD1. The CDR3 spans 14 residues. The germline V gene has CDR1 SQVTM and CDR2 ANQGSEA. J gave up 6 bases and V 6 bases, and 12 bases lay outside the gene matches. CDR3 DNA: TGCAGCGTCGACCCGCGAGGGGGCTCCGATACGCAGTATTTT. It encodes CSVDPRGGSDTQYF.

Concerning this clonotype: Its ends do not fully match the called genes, so a read error is possible. The V gene is TRBV12-3 or TRBV12-4, the J gene TRBJ2-7; no firm D call. The CDR3 runs to 15 residues. The CDR3 loop is CASSSVEVPHYERYF. The CDR3 nucleotides are TGTGCCAGCAGCTCCGTCGAGGTTCCCCACTACGAGCGGTACTTC.

This clonotype was counted between two and nine times. The CDR3 DNA reads as TGTGCCAGCAGCTTACCCCAGGCTTTAAACCTCATGAACACTGAAGCTTTCTTT. It specifies CASSLPQALNLMNTEAFF. The rearrangement joins TRBV7-2 to TRBJ1-1; D not resolved. Germline CDR1 and CDR2: SGHTA and FQGNSA. Trimming took 2 bases from V and 0 from J, leaving 19 bases between them. The CDR3 runs to 18 residues.

This chain links TRBV29-1 with TRBJ2-6; 7 bases agree with TRBD1. J gave up 0 bases and V 6 bases, and 11 bases lay outside the gene matches. This CDR3 spans 17 amino acids. Looked up from germline, CDR1 is SQVTM and CDR2 is ANQGSEA. In nucleotides, the CDR3 is TGCAGCGTCCGTAGTATGACAGGGAGCTCTGGGGCCAACGTCCTGACTTTC. Protein sequence: CSVRSMTGSSGANVLTF.

V is TRBV18 and J is TRBJ2-5; no definite D call. This CDR3 is built from 14 residues. Germline-derived CDR1 and CDR2 are KGHSH and LQKENI. V lost 2 bases and J 5 bases, leaving 12 bases between the germline ends. In DNA form, the CDR3 reads TGTGCCAGCTCACCAAACCGCTTCGGGGAGACCCAGTACTTC. Translated: CASSPNRFGETQYF.

The chain employs TRBV11-1 and TRBJ2-4; 10 bases map to TRBD1. Matching the DNA end better, TRBJ2-5 makes the J call doubtful. This CDR3 has 15 residues. Germline CDR1 SGHAT, CDR2 FQDESV (reference sequence). CDR3 nucleotides: TGTGCCAGCAGCCCCGGACAGGGGGACACGGAGACCCAGTACTTC. The encoded protein is CASSPGQGDTETQYF.

The V and J genes are TRBV20-1 and TRBJ2-1, with no clear D. V was clipped by 3 bases and J by 7 bases, with 22 bases between them. The CDR3 has 16 residues. Germline assignment: CDR1 DFQATT and CDR2 SNEGSKA (reference sequence). The CDR3 loop is CSASPLFFGLGNEQFF. CDR3 DNA sequence: TGCAGTGCTAGTCCCCTTTTTTTCGGTTTGGGTAATGAGCAGTTCTTC.

This clonotype was detected only a few times. The CDR3 coding sequence is TGTGCCAGCAGCGTGAGGGACAGGGTCTTCTCTGGGGCCAACGTCCTGACTTTC. Protein: CASSVRDRVFSGANVLTF. The chain carries TRBV9 and TRBJ2-6; the match to TRBD1 covers 9 bases. The CDR3 contains 18 residues. Looked up from germline, CDR1 is SGDLS and CDR2 is YYNGEE. V shed 2 bases, J shed 0 bases, and the junction held 6 bases outside the gene matches.

The chain carries TRBV6-2 or TRBV6-3 and TRBJ2-1; D is possibly TRBD1 (6 bases). V was cut by 6 bases and J by 4 bases, with 13 bases left in between. Germline CDR1 reads MNHEY; CDR2 reads SVGEGT. The CDR3 consists of 14 residues. The CDR3 is CASRDRTNYNEQFF. The CDR3 DNA sequence: TGTGCCAGCAGGGACAGAACAAATTACAATGAGCAGTTCTTC.

This rearrangement joins TRBV3-1 to TRBJ1-1, with no clear D. Germline V gene data show CDR1 as LGHDT and CDR2 as YNNKEL (reference sequence). Trimming removed 3 bases at V and 1 base at J, with 6 bases between. The CDR3 spans 13 residues. CDR3 sequence reads: CASSHNSNTEAFF. The CDR3, as DNA: TGTGCCAGCAGCCATAACTCGAACACTGAAGCTTTCTTT.

This chain uses TRBV25-1 with TRBJ2-1, with D tentatively TRBD1 (5 bases). The ends were cut back, 9 bases at V and 8 bases at J, with 11 bases in the middle. CDR3 size: 11 residues. CDR1 and CDR2 from the germline V gene are MGHDK and SYGVNS. The CDR3 sequence: CASTGGHEQFF. In DNA, the CDR3 is TGTGCCAGTACAGGTGGCCATGAGCAGTTCTTC. Supplemented by reference TRBV25-1 and TRBJ2-1, the full variable domain reads EADIYQTPRYLVIGTGKKITLECSQTMGHDKMYWYQQDPGMELHLIHYSYGVNSTEKGDLSSESTVSRIRTEHFPLTLESARPSHTSQYLCASTGGHEQFFGPGTRLTVL.

The chain recombines TRBV4-2 with TRBJ2-1; 12 bases map to TRBD2. Germline lookup yields CDR1 LGHNA and CDR2 YNFKEQ. The CDR3 has 20 residues. Germline trimming cut 4 bases from V and 1 base from J; bases unmatched to any gene: 14. CDR3 in amino acids: CASSRRSLAGGPNSYNEQFF. CDR3 in DNA: TGTGCCAGCAGCCGACGGAGTCTAGCGGGGGGGCCTAATTCCTACAATGAGCAGTTCTTC.

As to this clonotype: Just one base apart from a much larger clone, this may be a read error. V usage is TRBV29-1 and J usage is TRBJ2-3, with TRBD1 identical over 7 bases. This CDR3 is built from 15 residues. The ends lost 3 bases at V and 4 bases at J; junction bases unmatched: 10. Germline-derived CDR1 and CDR2 are SQVTM and ANQGSEA. The CDR3 reads CSVDSYRGRSDTQYF. Here the CDR3 DNA reads TGCAGCGTTGATAGTTATAGGGGGCGGTCAGATACGCAGTATTTT.

The chain links TRBV6-5 to TRBJ2-5; a weak D match, TRBD1 (6 bases). V was cut by 2 bases and J by 1 base, with 17 bases left in between. Germline CDR1 and CDR2: MNHEY and SVGAGI. The CDR3 is 17 residues long. The CDR3 nucleotides are TGTGCCAGCAGTTACAGGGGACACAACTTTATCCAAGAGACCCAGTACTTC. Translation gives CASSYRGHNFIQETQYF.

This clonotype was seen only a few times. The V and J genes are TRBV6-2 or TRBV6-3 and TRBJ1-2, with D unclear. V lost 7 bases, J lost 6 bases, and 21 bases lay in between. The CDR3 sequence is 15 residues long. Germline V lookup: CDR1 MNHEY, CDR2 SVGEGT. The CDR3 loop reads CASTDVLMQYNGYTF. The CDR3, as DNA: TGTGCCAGCACCGACGTTCTTATGCAGTACAATGGCTACACCTTC.